The 14 T cell receptor beta chains below were found in one sample sequenced in a study of tumor-infiltrating lymphocytes in primary liver carcinoma. Co-extracting RNA and DNA was done with roughly 17-33 mg of unsorted bulk tissue as input. A primer matching the constant region was used to make TCR beta cDNA from approximately 520 ng of total RNA. Modified slightly, ARM-PCR produced TCR beta libraries over three nested multiplex PCR rounds. The first two PCR rounds, around 11 cycles each, used TRBV1-TRBV30 forward primers and a C-beta reverse primer. TCRdb recomputed calls from the multiplex PCR reads with MiXCR, one row per CDR3 protein. The sample contains approximately 110,000 distinct CDR3 sequences, around 83% of which appear only once. Sequenced material: liver tumor tissue from sampling region 3. Subset defined: tumor region T3, left-lateral pole. These receptors originate from a man in his forties with primary liver carcinoma and hepatitis B virus infection.

A remark on this clonotype: A junction boundary mismatches the germline segment, possibly from a read error. J is TRBJ2-7 and V is TRBV6-2 or TRBV6-3, with 9 bases aligning to TRBD1. Looked up from germline, CDR1 is MNHEY and CDR2 is SVGEGT. The length of the CDR3 is 14 residues. CDR3 nucleotide sequence: TGTGGCAGCAGCCTCCGGGACAGGGCTCACGAGCACTACTTC. Residues: CGSSLRDRAHEHYF.

Worth noting for this clonotype: At one end, the junction sequence differs from germline, possibly due to a read error. The genes are TRBV7-9 and TRBJ2-5, with D perhaps being TRBD1 or TRBD2 (5 bases each). The CDR3 has 12 amino acids. Per the germline V gene, CDR1 is SEHNR and CDR2 is FQNEAQ (reference sequence). CDR3 in amino acids: CASSQEGETQNF. CDR3 bases: TGTGCCAGCAGCCAAGAAGGGGAGACCCAGAACTTC. The complete variable domain, with remaining parts taken from reference TRBV7-9 and TRBJ2-5, reads DTGVSQNPRHKITKRGQNVTFRCDPISEHNRLYWYRQTLGQGPEFLTYFQNEAQLEKSRLLSDRFSAERPKGSFSTLEIQRTEQGDSAMYLCASSQEGETQNFGPGTRLLVL.

On this clonotype itself: The junction differs from germline at one of its ends, possibly a read error. The V and J genes are TRBV6-2 or TRBV6-3 and TRBJ2-5; D uncertain. The length of the CDR3 is 16 residues. Looked up from germline, CDR1 is MNHEY and CDR2 is SVGEGT. The CDR3 bases are TGTGCCAGCAGTTACGATGCGGAAAAAGACCAAGAGACTCAGTACTTC. It codes for CASSYDAEKDQETQYF.

Comment on this clonotype: The junction departs from germline at one end; a sequencing error may be responsible. The chain is built from TRBV29-1 and TRBJ2-3, with TRBD2 matching 9 bases. The CDR3 extends over 12 amino acids. Germline V gene data show CDR1 as SQVTM and CDR2 as ANQGSEA. CDR3 DNA: TGCAGCGGAGCTAGCGGGAAGGATAGGCAGTATTTT. Encoded protein: CSGASGKDRQYF.

About this clonotype: An end of the junction differs from the germline gene, which may be a read error. V usage is TRBV10-3 and J usage is TRBJ2-1, with TRBD1 identical over 10 bases. CDR1 is ENHRY, CDR2 SYGVKD, per germline. The CDR3 covers 13 residues. In DNA form, the CDR3 reads TGTGCCATCAGTGATTCGACGGGACAGGGGCAGTTTTTC. It is translated as CAISDSTGQGQFF.

In its sample, this clonotype was seen many times. V is TRBV12-3 or TRBV12-4 and J is TRBJ2-1; D may be TRBD1 (6 bases). The V end lost 2 bases, the J end lost 10 bases, and 15 bases lay between the germline ends. CDR3 size: 14 residues. The CDR3 coding sequence is TGTGCCAGCAGTTTATTACCCCTGGACAGCGAGCAGTTCTTC. Translation gives CASSLLPLDSEQFF.

The chain couples TRBV4-3 to TRBJ2-3; 7 bases agree with TRBD2. The CDR3 runs to 15 residues. The germline gives CDR1 LGHNA, CDR2 YSLEER. The V and J ends lost 4 bases and 4 bases, in that order; junction bases with no gene match: 8. CDR3 in DNA: TGCGCCAGCAGCCGAGATACCCTAGCGGCAGATACGCAGTATTTT. It specifies CASSRDTLAADTQYF.

This clonotype was counted many times. The chain carries TRBV18 and TRBJ2-1, with D perhaps matching TRBD2 (6 bases). The germline gives CDR1 KGHSH, CDR2 LQKENI. The V end was cut by 2 bases, the J end by 1 base, with 12 bases between. The CDR3 runs to 16 residues. For the CDR3, the DNA is TGTGCCAGCTCACCATTTAGCGGTGTATCCTACAATGAGCAGTTCTTC. This gives the protein CASSPFSGVSYNEQFF.

The chain has TRBV6-2 or TRBV6-3 and TRBJ2-5, with TRBD2 as a possible D gene (6 bases). Trimming removed 5 bases from V and 3 bases from J, with 22 bases in between. Germline V CDR1 and CDR2: MNHEY, SVGEGT. The CDR3 is made up of 17 amino acids. The CDR3 reads CASSLSTSGDQKETQYF. For the CDR3, the DNA is TGTGCCAGCAGTCTCTCTACATCGGGAGATCAAAAAGAGACCCAGTACTTC.

A note on this clonotype: The junction differs from germline at one of its ends, possibly a read error. The V call is TRBV5-1, the J call TRBJ2-1; D is perhaps TRBD2 (7 bases). The CDR3 totals 15 residues. CDR1 is SGHRS and CDR2 is YFSETQ in the germline V gene. This CDR3 is CASSLAGPAGHEQIF. In DNA, the CDR3 is TGCGCCAGCAGCTTGGCGGGACCAGCGGGACACGAGCAGATCTTC.

On this clonotype itself: The conserved closing phenylalanine or tryptophan is absent in this CDR3, likely reflecting a read error. The limits of the CDR3 on the DNA are not certain, so only TCRdb's listed CDR3 is given. This CDR3 is CSVSHPSGTIFL. This rearrangement joins TRBV29-1 to TRBJ2-1; TRBD2 is the table's D call and was not checked against the DNA. The CDR3 spans 12 amino acids, including both terminal residues. CDR1 is SQVTM, CDR2 ANQGSEA, per germline.

To note about this clonotype: Possible read error: a much larger clone is one base away. The chain is built from TRBV2 and TRBJ2-5, with TRBD2 identical over 7 bases. The trim removed 6 bases at V and 5 bases at J, leaving 6 bases unmatched. CDR3 length equals 13 residues. Germline V lookup: CDR1 SNHLY, CDR2 FYNNEI. The DNA for the CDR3 is TGTGCCAGCAGCGTGACTAGCATGGAGACCCAGTACTTC. Protein: CASSVTSMETQYF.

Notes on this clonotype: The final CDR3 position lacks the conserved phenylalanine or tryptophan, pointing to a likely read error. The CDR3 DNA follows: TGTGCCAGCAGTGAATCCGCGACAAACCCAGGCACCATATATTGT. Translated: CASSESATNPGTIYC. The chain carries TRBV6-1 and TRBJ1-3, with D unresolved. The CDR3 is made up of 15 amino acids. Germline V gene sequence: CDR1 MNHNS, CDR2 SASEGT. V gave up 2 bases and J gave up 9 bases, with 17 bases separating them.

In the case of this clonotype: The CDR3 carries no conserved terminal phenylalanine or tryptophan, so it likely arises from a read error. J is TRBJ1-2 and V is TRBV29-1, with D maybe TRBD1 (5 bases). CDR1 and CDR2 (germline): SQVTM, ANQGSEA. The V end lost 7 bases, the J end lost 1 base, and 13 bases lay between the germline ends. This CDR3 is 13 amino acids long. The CDR3 coding sequence is TGCAGCGCCCCAGGGTTGGTTAACTATGGCTACACCTCC. The encoded protein is CSAPGLVNYGYTS.